Each of the 4 T cell receptor beta chains below was sequenced from the same sample in a study of blood T cell repertoires in COVID-19. Here immunoSEQ multiplex PCR was the method, and the copy in TCRdb shows in-frame clones only, minus some. Here the sample spans approximately 190,000 clones, about 90% being singletons. Sequences were obtained from peripheral blood. The source is a man in his sixties with active or convalescent COVID-19.

In regard to this clone: This could be a read error, since a much larger clone is one nucleotide away. The sample holds other DNA sequences that translate to the same CDR3. The rearrangement joins TRBV14 to TRBJ1-1; no clear D gene. V gave up 0 bases and J gave up 1 base, with 3 bases separating them. This CDR3 contains 13 residues. Germline V gene data show CDR1 as SGHDN and CDR2 as FVKESK. The CDR3 loop is CASSQDRNTEAFF. In DNA form, the CDR3 reads TGTGCCAGCAGCCAAGACAGGAACACTGAAGCTTTCTTT.

This rearrangement joins TRBV5-1 to TRBJ1-2; D not certain. Trimming shortened V by 4 bases and J by 2 bases, and 18 bases separated the two germline ends. This CDR3 comprises 16 residues. Germline assignment: CDR1 SGHRS and CDR2 YFSETQ. In DNA form, the CDR3 reads TGCGCCAGCAGCCCCAACGTAGCCCTGAACAACTATGGCTACACCTTC. Protein: CASSPNVALNNYGYTF.

This clone was counted once. The V gene is TRBV4-2, the J gene TRBJ2-1, with TRBD1 identical over 10 bases. V dropped 2 bases and J dropped 0; count of bases not matched to a gene: 13. Germline CDR1 LGHNA, CDR2 YNFKEQ. The CDR3 loop spans 20 amino acids. As DNA, the CDR3 is TGTGCCAGCAGCCAACGTCCGGGACAGGGGACATCCTTCTCCTACAATGAGCAGTTCTTC. Its translation: CASSQRPGQGTSFSYNEQFF.

V usage is TRBV18 and J usage is TRBJ1-5; TRBD1 agrees at 7 bases. The J segment lost 5 bases and the V segment lost 5 bases, leaving 6 bases of the junction unmatched. The CDR3 runs to 14 residues. From germline, CDR1 is KGHSH and CDR2 LQKENI. CDR3 bases: TGTGCCAGCTCAGGTAGACAGGGAGATCAGCCCCAGCATTTT. Its protein is CASSGRQGDQPQHF.